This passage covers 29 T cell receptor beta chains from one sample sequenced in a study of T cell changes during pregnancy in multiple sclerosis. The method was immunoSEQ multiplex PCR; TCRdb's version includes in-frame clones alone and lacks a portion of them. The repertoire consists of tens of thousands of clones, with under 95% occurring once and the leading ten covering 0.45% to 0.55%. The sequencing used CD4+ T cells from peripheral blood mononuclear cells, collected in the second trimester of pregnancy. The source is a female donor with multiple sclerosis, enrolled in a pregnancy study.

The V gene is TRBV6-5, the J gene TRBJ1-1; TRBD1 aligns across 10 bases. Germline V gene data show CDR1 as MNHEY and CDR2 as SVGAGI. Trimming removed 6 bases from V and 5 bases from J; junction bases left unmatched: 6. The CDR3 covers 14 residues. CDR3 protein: CASRLDRGLTEAFF. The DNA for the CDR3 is TGTGCCAGCAGGTTAGACAGGGGGCTTACTGAAGCTTTCTTT.

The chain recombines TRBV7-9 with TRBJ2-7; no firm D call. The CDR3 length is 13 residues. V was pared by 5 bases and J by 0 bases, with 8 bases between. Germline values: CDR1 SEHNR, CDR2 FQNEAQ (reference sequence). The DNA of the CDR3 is TGTGCCAGCAGCCTCAAGAGCTCCTACGAGCAGTACTTC. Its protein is CASSLKSSYEQYF.

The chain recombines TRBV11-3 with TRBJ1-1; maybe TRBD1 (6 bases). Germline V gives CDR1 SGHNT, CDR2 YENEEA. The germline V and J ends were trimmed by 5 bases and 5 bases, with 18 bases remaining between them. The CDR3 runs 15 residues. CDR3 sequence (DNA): TGTGCCAGCAGCAACCCGGGGGGCGCGGAAACTGAAGCTTTCTTT. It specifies CASSNPGGAETEAFF.

CDR3: CATSRYGTSGGNEQFF. In nucleotides, the CDR3 is TGTGCCACCAGCAGATACGGGACTAGCGGGGGTAATGAGCAGTTCTTC. The chain links TRBV15 to TRBJ2-1, with TRBD2 matching over 14 bases. V lost 2 bases to trimming and J lost 7 bases; unmatched junction nucleotides: 4. The germline gives CDR1 LNHNV, CDR2 YYDKDF (reference sequence). The CDR3 is made up of 16 amino acids. The complete variable domain, with remaining parts taken from reference TRBV15 and TRBJ2-1, reads DAMVIQNPRYQVTQFGKPVTLSCSQTLNHNVMYWYQQKSSQAPKLLFHYYDKDFNNEADTPDNFQSRRPNTSFCFLDIRSPGLGDTAMYLCATSRYGTSGGNEQFFGPGTRLTVL.

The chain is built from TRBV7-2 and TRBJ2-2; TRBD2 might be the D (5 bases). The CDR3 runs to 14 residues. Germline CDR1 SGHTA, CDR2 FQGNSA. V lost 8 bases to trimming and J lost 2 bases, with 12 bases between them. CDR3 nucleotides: TGTGCCAGCTCCCAGCGGCCTAACACCGGGGAGCTGTTTTTT. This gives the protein CASSQRPNTGELFF.

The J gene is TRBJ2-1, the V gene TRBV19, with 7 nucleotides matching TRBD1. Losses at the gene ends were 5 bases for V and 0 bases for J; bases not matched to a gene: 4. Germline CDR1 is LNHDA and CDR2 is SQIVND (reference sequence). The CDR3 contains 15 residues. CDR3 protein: CASSPRDSSYNEQFF. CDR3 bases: TGTGCCAGTAGTCCCCGGGACAGCTCCTACAATGAGCAGTTCTTC. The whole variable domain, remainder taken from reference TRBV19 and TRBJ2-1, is DGGITQSPKYLFRKEGQNVTLSCEQNLNHDAMYWYRQDPGQGLRLIYYSQIVNDFQKGDIAEGYSVSREKKESFPLTVTSAQKNPTAFYLCASSPRDSSYNEQFFGPGTRLTVL.

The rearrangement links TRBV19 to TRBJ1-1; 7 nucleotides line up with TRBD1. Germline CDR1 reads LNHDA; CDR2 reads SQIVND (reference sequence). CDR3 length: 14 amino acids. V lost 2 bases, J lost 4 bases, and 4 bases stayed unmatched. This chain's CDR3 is CASSIKGASTEAFF. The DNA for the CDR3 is TGTGCCAGTAGTATAAAGGGGGCGAGCACTGAAGCTTTCTTT.

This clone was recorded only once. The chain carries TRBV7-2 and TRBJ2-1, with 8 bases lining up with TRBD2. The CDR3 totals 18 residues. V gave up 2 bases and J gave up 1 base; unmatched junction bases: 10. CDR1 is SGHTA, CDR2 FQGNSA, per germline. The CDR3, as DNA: TGTGCCAGCAGCTTAAGGGCGGGGGGCCATCTATCCTACAATGAGCAGTTCTTC. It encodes CASSLRAGGHLSYNEQFF.

CDR3 bases: TGTGCCAGCAGTTTATGGGGGCCCTATTCACCCCTCCACTTT. It specifies CASSLWGPYSPLHF. This rearrangement joins TRBV28 to TRBJ1-6; TRBD1 is a possible D gene (5 bases). The CDR3 has 14 amino acids. The V end lost 0 bases, the J end lost 8 bases, and 8 bases lay between the germline ends. Germline V gives CDR1 MDHEN, CDR2 SYDVKM.

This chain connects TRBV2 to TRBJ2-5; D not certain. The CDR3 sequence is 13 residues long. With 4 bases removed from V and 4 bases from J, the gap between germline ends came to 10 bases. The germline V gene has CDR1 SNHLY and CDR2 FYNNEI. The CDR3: CASSVVVAETQYF. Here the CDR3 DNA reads TGTGCCAGCAGTGTGGTTGTAGCAGAGACCCAGTACTTC.

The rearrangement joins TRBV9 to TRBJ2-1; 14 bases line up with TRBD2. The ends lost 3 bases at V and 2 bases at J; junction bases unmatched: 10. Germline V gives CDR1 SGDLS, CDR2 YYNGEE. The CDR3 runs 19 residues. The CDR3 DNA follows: TGTGCCAGCAGCGGGGGCGGGACTAGCGGGAGTGTAACCTACAATGAGCAGTTCTTC. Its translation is CASSGGGTSGSVTYNEQFF.

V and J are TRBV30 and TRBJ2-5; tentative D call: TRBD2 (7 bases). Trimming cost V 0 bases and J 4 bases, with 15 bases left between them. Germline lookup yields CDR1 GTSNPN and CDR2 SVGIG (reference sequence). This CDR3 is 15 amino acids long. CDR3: CAWSVLGGRGETQYF. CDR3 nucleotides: TGTGCCTGGAGTGTACTGGGGGGGCGTGGAGAGACCCAGTACTTC.

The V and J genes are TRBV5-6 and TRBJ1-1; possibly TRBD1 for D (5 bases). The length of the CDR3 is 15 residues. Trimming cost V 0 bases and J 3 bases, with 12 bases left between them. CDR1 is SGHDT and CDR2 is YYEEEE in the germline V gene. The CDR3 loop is CASSLGFGGDTEAFF. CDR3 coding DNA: TGTGCCAGCAGCTTGGGTTTCGGGGGAGACACTGAAGCTTTCTTT.

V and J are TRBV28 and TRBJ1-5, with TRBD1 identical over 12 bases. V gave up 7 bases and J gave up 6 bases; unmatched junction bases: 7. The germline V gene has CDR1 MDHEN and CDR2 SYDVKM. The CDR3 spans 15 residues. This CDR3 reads CASMPGQGAGQPQHF. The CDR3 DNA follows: TGTGCCAGCATGCCGGGACAGGGGGCGGGTCAGCCCCAGCATTTT.

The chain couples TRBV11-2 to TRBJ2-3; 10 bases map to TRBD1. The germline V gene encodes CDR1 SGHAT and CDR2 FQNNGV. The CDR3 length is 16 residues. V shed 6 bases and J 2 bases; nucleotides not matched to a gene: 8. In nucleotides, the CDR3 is TGTGCCAGCAGACCAGCCGGGACAGGGGTCACAGATACGCAGTATTTT. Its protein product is CASRPAGTGVTDTQYF.

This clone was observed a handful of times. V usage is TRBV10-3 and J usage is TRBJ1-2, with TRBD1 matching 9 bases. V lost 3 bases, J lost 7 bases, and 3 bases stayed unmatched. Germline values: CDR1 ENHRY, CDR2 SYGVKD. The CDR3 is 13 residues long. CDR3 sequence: CAISDDRGTGYTF. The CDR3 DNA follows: TGTGCCATCAGTGACGACAGGGGGACTGGCTACACCTTC.

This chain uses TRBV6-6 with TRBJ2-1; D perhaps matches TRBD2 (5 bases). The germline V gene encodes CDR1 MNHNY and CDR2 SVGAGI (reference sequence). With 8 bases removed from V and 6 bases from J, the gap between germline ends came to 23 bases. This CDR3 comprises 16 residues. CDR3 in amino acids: CASSVRVAINRNEQFF. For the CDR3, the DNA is TGTGCCAGCTCAGTTAGGGTAGCGATCAACCGCAATGAGCAGTTCTTC.

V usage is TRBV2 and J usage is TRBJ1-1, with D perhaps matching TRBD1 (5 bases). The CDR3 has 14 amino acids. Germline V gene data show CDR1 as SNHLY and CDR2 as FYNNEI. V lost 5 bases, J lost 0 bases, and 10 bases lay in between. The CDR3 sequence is CASSHRTLNTEAFF. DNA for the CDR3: TGTGCCAGCAGTCACAGGACCCTGAACACTGAAGCTTTCTTT. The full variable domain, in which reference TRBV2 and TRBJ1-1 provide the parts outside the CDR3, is EPEVTQTPSHQVTQMGQEVILRCVPISNHLYFYWYRQILGQKVEFLVSFYNNEISEKSEIFDDQFSVERPDGSNFTLKIRSTKLEDSAMYFCASSHRTLNTEAFFGQGTRLTVV.

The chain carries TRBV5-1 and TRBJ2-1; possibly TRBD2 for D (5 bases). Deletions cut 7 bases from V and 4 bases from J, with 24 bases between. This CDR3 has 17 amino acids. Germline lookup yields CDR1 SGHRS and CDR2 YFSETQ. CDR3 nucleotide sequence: TGCGCCAGCGGAGGTCAGACTGGGAGTGGCCGATACAATGAGCAGTTCTTC. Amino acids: CASGGQTGSGRYNEQFF.

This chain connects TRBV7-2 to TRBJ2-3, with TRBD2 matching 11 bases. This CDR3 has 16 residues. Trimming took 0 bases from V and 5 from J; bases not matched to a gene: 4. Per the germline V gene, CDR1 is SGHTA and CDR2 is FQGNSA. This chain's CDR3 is CASSLASGRALDTQYF. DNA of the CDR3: TGTGCCAGCAGCTTAGCTAGCGGGAGGGCCTTAGATACGCAGTATTTT.

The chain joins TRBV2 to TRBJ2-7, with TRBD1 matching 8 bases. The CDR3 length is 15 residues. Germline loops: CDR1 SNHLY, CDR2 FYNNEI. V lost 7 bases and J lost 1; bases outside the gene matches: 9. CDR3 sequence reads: CASNMDRVSSYEQYF. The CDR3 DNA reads TGTGCCAGCAACATGGACAGGGTGTCATCCTACGAGCAGTACTTC.

The CDR3 here is CASSPNRPGGGPNTGELFF. DNA of the CDR3: TGTGCCAGCTCACCTAATCGTCCTGGGGGCGGGCCGAACACCGGGGAGCTGTTTTTT. The rearrangement uses TRBV18 and TRBJ2-2, with D possibly TRBD1 on 6 matching bases. CDR3 size: 19 residues. Germline V gives CDR1 KGHSH, CDR2 LQKENI. Trimming stripped 3 bases from V and 0 bases from J, with 20 bases between.

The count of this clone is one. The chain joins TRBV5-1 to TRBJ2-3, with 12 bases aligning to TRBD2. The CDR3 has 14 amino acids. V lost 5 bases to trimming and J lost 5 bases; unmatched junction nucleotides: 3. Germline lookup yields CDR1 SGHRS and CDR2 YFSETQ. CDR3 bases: TGCGCCAGCAGGGGACTAGCGGGTGTAGATACGCAGTATTTT. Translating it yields CASRGLAGVDTQYF.

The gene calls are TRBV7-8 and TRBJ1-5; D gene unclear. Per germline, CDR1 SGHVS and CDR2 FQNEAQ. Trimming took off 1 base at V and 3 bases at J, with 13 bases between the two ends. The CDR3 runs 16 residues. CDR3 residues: CASSLEDGGFNQPQHF. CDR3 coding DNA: TGTGCCAGCAGCTTAGAGGACGGAGGATTCAATCAGCCCCAGCATTTT.

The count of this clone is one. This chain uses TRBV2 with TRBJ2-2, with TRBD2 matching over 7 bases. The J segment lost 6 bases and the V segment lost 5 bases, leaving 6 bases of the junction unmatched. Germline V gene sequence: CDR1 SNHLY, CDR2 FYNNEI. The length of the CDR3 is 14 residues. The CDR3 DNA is TGTGCCAGCAGTACCCGACTAGCCGCCGGGGAGCTGTTTTTT. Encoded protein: CASSTRLAAGELFF.

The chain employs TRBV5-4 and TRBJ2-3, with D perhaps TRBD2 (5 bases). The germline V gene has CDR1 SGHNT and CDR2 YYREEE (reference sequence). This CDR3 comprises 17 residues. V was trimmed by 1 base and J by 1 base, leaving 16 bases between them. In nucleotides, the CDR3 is TGTGCCAGCAGCTTGATCGGACGGCGGGCCGGCACAGATACGCAGTATTTT. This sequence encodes CASSLIGRRAGTDTQYF.

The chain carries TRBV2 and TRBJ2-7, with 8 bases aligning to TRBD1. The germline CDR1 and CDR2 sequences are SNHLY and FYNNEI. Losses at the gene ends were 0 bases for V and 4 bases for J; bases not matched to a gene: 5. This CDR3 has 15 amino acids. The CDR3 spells CASSEALRQGYEQYF. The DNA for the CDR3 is TGTGCCAGCAGTGAAGCGCTTCGACAGGGGTACGAGCAGTACTTC.

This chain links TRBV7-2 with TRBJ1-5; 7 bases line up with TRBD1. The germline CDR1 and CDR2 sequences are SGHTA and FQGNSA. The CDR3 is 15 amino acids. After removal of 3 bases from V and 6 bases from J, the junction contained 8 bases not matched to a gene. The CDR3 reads CASSFGGGRGQPQHF. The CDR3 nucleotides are TGTGCCAGCAGCTTTGGAGGGGGCCGCGGTCAGCCCCAGCATTTT.

CDR3 sequence reads: CASSITPPTPSTKNIQYF. The CDR3 DNA is TGTGCCAGTAGTATAACCCCCCCTACGCCCTCAACCAAAAACATTCAGTACTTC. V usage is TRBV19 and J usage is TRBJ2-4, with unresolved D. Deletions cut 2 bases from V and 2 bases from J, with 19 bases between. The germline V gene encodes CDR1 LNHDA and CDR2 SQIVND (reference sequence). The CDR3 sequence is 18 residues long. The complete variable domain, with remaining parts taken from reference TRBV19 and TRBJ2-4, reads DGGITQSPKYLFRKEGQNVTLSCEQNLNHDAMYWYRQDPGQGLRLIYYSQIVNDFQKGDIAEGYSVSREKKESFPLTVTSAQKNPTAFYLCASSITPPTPSTKNIQYFGAGTRLSVL.